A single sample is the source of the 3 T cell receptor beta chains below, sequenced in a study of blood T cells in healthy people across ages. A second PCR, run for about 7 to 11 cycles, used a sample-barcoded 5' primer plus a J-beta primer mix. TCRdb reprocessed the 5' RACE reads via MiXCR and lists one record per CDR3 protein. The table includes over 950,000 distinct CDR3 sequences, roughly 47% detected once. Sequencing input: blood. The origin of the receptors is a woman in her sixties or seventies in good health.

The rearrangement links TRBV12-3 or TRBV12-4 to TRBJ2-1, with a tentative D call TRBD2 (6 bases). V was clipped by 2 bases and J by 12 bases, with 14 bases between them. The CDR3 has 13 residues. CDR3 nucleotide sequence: TGTGCCAGCAGTTTAACCGATCTCGGGGGGCAGTTCTTC. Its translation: CASSLTDLGGQFF.

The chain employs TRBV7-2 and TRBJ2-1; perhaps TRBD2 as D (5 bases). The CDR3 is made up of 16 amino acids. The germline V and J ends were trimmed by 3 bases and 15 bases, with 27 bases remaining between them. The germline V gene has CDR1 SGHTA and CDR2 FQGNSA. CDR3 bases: TGTGCCAGCAGCTTCGAGCGGCTAGCACCGACTAAGAGCAGGTTCTTC. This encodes CASSFERLAPTKSRFF.

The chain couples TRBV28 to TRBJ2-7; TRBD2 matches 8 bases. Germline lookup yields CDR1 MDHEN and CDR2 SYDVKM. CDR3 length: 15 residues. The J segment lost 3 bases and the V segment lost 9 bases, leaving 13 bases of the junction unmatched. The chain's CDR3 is CASVAGPLGGYEQYF. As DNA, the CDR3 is TGTGCCAGTGTAGCGGGACCTCTCGGGGGCTACGAGCAGTACTTC.